These 24 T cell receptor beta chains were sequenced from one sample in a study of blood T cells in healthy people across ages (dated by TCRdb to about 2015). The library was obtained by 5' RACE. Instrument on record: Illumina HiSeq 2500. A second PCR of about 7 to 12 cycles was performed with a sample-barcoded 5' primer and a J-beta primer mix. Using fastp trimming at Q25 and MiXCR clonotype assembly, TCRdb reanalyzed the public sequencing data and kept in-frame beta chains. Identical CDR3 protein sequences are pooled into one entry, listed with their most common genes and DNA. For this sample the table gives about 580,000 distinct CDR3 sequences, of which 45% to 55% were detected only once. About 22% of the sample comes from the top ten. The source material was blood. These TCRs come from a man older than 75 in good health.

This clonotype was observed a few times. V and J are TRBV11-2 and TRBJ2-1; D is perhaps TRBD2 (6 bases). V was clipped by 0 bases and J by 8 bases, with 11 bases between them. There are 14 residues in the CDR3. In germline, CDR1 is SGHAT, CDR2 FQNNGV. Here the CDR3 reads CASSLDRRGYEQFF. CDR3 DNA: TGTGCCAGCAGCTTAGATCGGAGGGGCTATGAGCAGTTCTTC.

There are many counts of this clonotype. This rearrangement joins TRBV6-5 to TRBJ2-1, with 13 bases matching TRBD2. Trimming took 1 base from V and 8 from J; bases not matched to a gene: 8. This CDR3 region has 17 residues. Germline V gives CDR1 MNHEY, CDR2 SVGAGI. The chain's CDR3 is CASSYLLAGGPIHEQFF. CDR3 nucleotide sequence: TGTGCCAGCAGTTACTTACTAGCGGGAGGGCCGATCCATGAGCAGTTCTTC.

This clonotype was seen only once. CDR3 nucleotide sequence: TGTGCCACCAGTGAGGAGGGACAGGCCTACTATGGCTACACCTTC. Its protein product is CATSEEGQAYYGYTF. The chain links TRBV24-1 to TRBJ1-2, with TRBD1 matching over 8 bases. Germline trimming cut 4 bases from V and 3 bases from J; bases unmatched to any gene: 6. CDR1 is KGHDR and CDR2 is SFDVKD in the germline V gene. The CDR3 has 15 amino acids.

In this sample, this clonotype turned up a few times. The chain couples TRBV6-2 or TRBV6-3 to TRBJ2-1, with 8 bases fitting TRBD2. The V and J ends lost 6 bases and 1 base, in that order; junction bases with no gene match: 5. Germline CDR1 reads MNHEY; CDR2 reads SVGEGT. This CDR3 contains 15 residues. CDR3: CASSYGGASYNEQFF. The CDR3 DNA is TGTGCCAGCAGCTACGGGGGGGCTTCCTACAATGAGCAGTTCTTC.

The rearrangement uses TRBV9 and TRBJ2-5; a weak D match, TRBD1 (6 bases). The CDR3 has 14 residues. Germline CDR1 and CDR2: SGDLS and YYNGEE. Trimming stripped 0 bases from V and 5 bases from J, with 11 bases between. The CDR3 is CASSVEGQKETQYF. The CDR3 DNA follows: TGTGCCAGCAGCGTAGAAGGACAGAAGGAGACCCAGTACTTC.

This clonotype showed up just once. This chain links TRBV20-1 with TRBJ2-1, with D perhaps matching TRBD1 (5 bases). Germline V lookup: CDR1 DFQATT, CDR2 SNEGSKA (reference sequence). The length of the CDR3 is 11 residues. Trimming stripped 5 bases from V and 10 bases from J, with 12 bases between. The CDR3 bases are TGCAGTGCTCAACAGGTTGGCGAGCAGTTCTTC. This encodes CSAQQVGEQFF.

A remark on this clonotype: One end of the junction varies from germline; a read error may be responsible. J is TRBJ1-2 and V is TRBV6-1, with D unclear. CDR3 length: 12 residues. Per germline, CDR1 MNHNS and CDR2 SASEGT. This CDR3 is CASGQAHYGYAF. Here the CDR3 DNA reads TGTGCCAGCGGGCAGGCGCACTATGGCTACGCCTTC.

This clonotype was recorded at least ten times. V and J are TRBV6-5 and TRBJ2-7, with 7 positions matching TRBD2. Losses at the gene ends were 5 bases for V and 4 bases for J; bases not matched to a gene: 8. The CDR3 sequence is 14 residues long. Germline V lookup: CDR1 MNHEY, CDR2 SVGAGI. The CDR3 is CASSRQSGAYEQYF. CDR3 sequence (DNA): TGTGCCAGCAGTCGCCAAAGCGGGGCGTACGAGCAGTACTTC.

The rearrangement joins TRBV12-3 or TRBV12-4 to TRBJ2-3, with TRBD2 matching 9 bases. The ends lost 5 bases at V and 2 bases at J; junction bases unmatched: 5. This CDR3 is built from 15 residues. The CDR3 here is CASSPGTSHTDTQYF. CDR3 nucleotide sequence: TGTGCCAGCAGTCCTGGGACTAGCCACACAGATACGCAGTATTTT.

This clonotype has a handful of counts. V gene TRBV29-1 combines with J gene TRBJ2-1; D gene uncertain. CDR1 is SQVTM and CDR2 is ANQGSEA in the germline V gene. The CDR3 loop spans 10 amino acids. Deletions cut 7 bases from V and 10 bases from J, with 11 bases between. CDR3 sequence (DNA): TGCAGCGCAGCAGACGGAGAGCAGTTCTTC. Its protein is CSAADGEQFF.

V usage is TRBV7-2 and J usage is TRBJ2-7; 8 nucleotides agree with TRBD1. The CDR3 is 18 residues long. Germline V gives CDR1 SGHTA, CDR2 FQGNSA. The V segment lost 5 bases and the J segment 3 bases; nucleotides outside the gene matches: 18. CDR3 nucleotide sequence: TGTGCCAGCAGCCTAGGACAGGGCGGTAAACCTACCCACTACGAGCAGTACTTC. It is translated as CASSLGQGGKPTHYEQYF.

This clonotype was found a few times. The J gene is TRBJ2-1, the V gene TRBV29-1; the match to TRBD1 covers 8 bases. The CDR3 is 12 residues long. CDR1 is SQVTM, CDR2 ANQGSEA, per germline. Losses at the gene ends were 8 bases for V and 7 bases for J; bases not matched to a gene: 7. The CDR3 loop is CSFGQGGNEQFF. CDR3 bases: TGCAGCTTTGGACAGGGCGGGAATGAGCAGTTCTTC.

The chain joins TRBV7-2 to TRBJ2-3; D possibly corresponds to TRBD1 (6 bases). Per germline, CDR1 SGHTA and CDR2 FQGNSA. There are 14 residues in the CDR3. V was trimmed by 3 bases and J by 0 bases, leaving 7 bases between them. CDR3 in amino acids: CASSFTGSTDTQYF. CDR3 DNA sequence: TGTGCCAGCAGCTTCACAGGGAGCACAGATACGCAGTATTTT.

Remarks on this clonotype: A much larger clone sits a single nucleotide away, making a read error possible. The chain has TRBV2 and TRBJ2-4, with a weak D call TRBD2 (5 bases). From germline, CDR1 is SNHLY and CDR2 FYNNEI. The CDR3 loop spans 14 amino acids. The CDR3 DNA reads TGTGCCTGCAGTGAAGGGCTAGCCTTAAACATTCAGTACTTC. Translation: CACSEGLALNIQYF. The full variable domain, rest sourced from reference TRBV2 and TRBJ2-4, is EPEVTQTPSHQVTQMGQEVILRCVPISNHLYFYWYRQILGQKVEFLVSFYNNEISEKSEIFDDQFSVERPDGSNFTLKIRSTKLEDSAMYFCACSEGLALNIQYFGAGTRLSVL.

This clonotype turned up a few times. The chain recombines TRBV6-5 with TRBJ1-1; no clear D gene. This CDR3 comprises 13 residues. The V gene's germline CDR1 is MNHEY and CDR2 SVGAGI. Trimming cost V 2 bases and J 7 bases, with 11 bases left between them. The CDR3 region is CASSYTKQDEAFF. The CDR3 DNA reads TGTGCCAGCAGTTACACAAAACAAGATGAAGCTTTCTTT.

The rearrangement links TRBV28 to TRBJ1-6; a possible D gene is TRBD1 (6 bases). V was pared by 1 base and J by 8 bases, with 12 bases between. The CDR3 is 15 residues long. Germline V gene sequence: CDR1 MDHEN, CDR2 SYDVKM. Here the CDR3 reads CASSLLGGRYSPLHF. In nucleotides, the CDR3 is TGTGCCAGCAGTTTATTGGGGGGCCGATATTCACCCCTCCACTTT.

This clonotype came up many times. Here the CDR3 DNA reads TGCAGCGTCCGGACTAGGAGCAATGAGCAGTTCTTC. Translated: CSVRTRSNEQFF. The chain uses TRBV29-1 and TRBJ2-1; 7 nucleotides match TRBD2. V was pared by 6 bases and J by 6 bases, with 5 bases of the junction left unmatched. In germline, CDR1 is SQVTM, CDR2 ANQGSEA. This CDR3 spans 12 amino acids.

The chain couples TRBV20-1 to TRBJ2-7; 7 nucleotides match TRBD2. V lost 5 bases to trimming and J lost 2 bases; unmatched junction nucleotides: 3. The CDR3 spans 12 residues. CDR1 and CDR2 (germline): DFQATT, SNEGSKA (reference sequence). The DNA for the CDR3 is TGCAGTGCTGAGCGGGGAACCTACGAGCAGTACTTC. Translating it yields CSAERGTYEQYF.

This chain joins TRBV10-2 and TRBJ2-2, with 9 positions matching TRBD1. CDR1 is WSHSY and CDR2 is SAAADI in the germline V gene. The CDR3 is made up of 14 amino acids. V lost 3 bases, J lost 8 bases, and 4 bases stayed unmatched. The CDR3 sequence: CASSEQGAAGELFF. The CDR3 region has the DNA TGCGCCAGCAGTGAACAGGGGGCAGCGGGGGAGCTGTTTTTT.

This clonotype was seen a few times. The V gene is TRBV15, the J gene TRBJ2-4; D is unresolved. The closer fit of TRBJ2-7 to the DNA end suggests the J call may be wrong. The CDR3 totals 14 residues. Germline lookup yields CDR1 LNHNV and CDR2 YYDKDF (reference sequence). CDR3 coding DNA: TGTGCCACCAGCAGAGTCGAGACGAACTACGAGCAGTACTTC. Translating gives CATSRVETNYEQYF.

The chain recombines TRBV20-1 with TRBJ2-4; 7 nucleotides agree with TRBD1. The DNA end is more similar to TRBJ2-7, so the J call may be wrong. The CDR3 runs to 19 residues. The germline V gene has CDR1 DFQATT and CDR2 SNEGSKA (reference sequence). The CDR3 region has the DNA TGCAGTGCTAGAGGGGATGTGGGACAGTTTGGCAGTTTAACGTACGAGCAGTACTTC. It codes for CSARGDVGQFGSLTYEQYF.

V gene TRBV27 combines with J gene TRBJ2-3; 8 nucleotides line up with TRBD2. With V trimmed by 4 bases and J by 2 bases, 5 bases remained unmatched. This CDR3 is 15 amino acids long. Germline V CDR1 and CDR2: MNHEY, SMNVEV (reference sequence). CDR3 in DNA: TGTGCCAGCAGTTCCTTAGCGGGGCTCACAGATACGCAGTATTTT. It yields the protein CASSSLAGLTDTQYF.

The table lists this clonotype with a few counts. The rearrangement uses TRBV20-1 and TRBJ2-5; the D gene could be TRBD1 or TRBD2 (5 bases each). CDR3 length: 15 amino acids. Germline V gene lookup returns CDR1 DFQATT and CDR2 SNEGSKA (reference sequence). Trimming stripped 7 bases from V and 5 bases from J, with 23 bases between. As DNA, the CDR3 is TGCAGTGGGGGACCCAGTCTGGCCTCGGAGGAGACCCAGTACTTC. This encodes CSGGPSLASEETQYF.

This clonotype was detected ten times or more. The junction differs from germline at one of its ends, possibly a read error. V usage is TRBV4-1 and J usage is TRBJ2-7, with D possibly being TRBD2 (6 bases). This CDR3 has 15 amino acids. CDR1 MGHRA and CDR2 YSYEKL come from the germline V gene. The CDR3 DNA is TGTGCCAGCAGCCCCGGGACTTCTAGCTCCTACGAGCAGTACTTC. Protein sequence: CASSPGTSSSYEQYF.